Presented here are 3 T cell receptor beta chains from one specimen sequenced in a study of T cells after yellow fever vaccination. TCRdb re-called the 5' RACE reads with MiXCR, one entry per CDR3 protein. The sample contains 450,000 to 600,000 distinct CDR3 sequences, roughly a sixth of which appear only once. This specimen consisted of PBMCs, obtained more than 4 days after the first yellow fever vaccination. The receptors here all came from a young man who received the YFV17D yellow fever vaccine.

This clonotype was detected a few times. The genes are TRBV6-2 or TRBV6-3 and TRBJ1-5; D is perhaps TRBD1 (5 bases). The germline CDR1 and CDR2 sequences are MNHEY and SVGEGT. This CDR3 comprises 14 residues. V lost 2 bases to trimming and J lost 6 bases, with 11 bases between them. The CDR3 protein is CASSYLQGGQPQHF. The CDR3 DNA is TGTGCCAGCAGTTACCTGCAGGGAGGTCAGCCCCAGCATTTT.

This clonotype was picked up a small number of times. The gene calls are TRBV5-1 and TRBJ2-1; TRBD1 matches at 9 bases. The V and J ends lost 5 bases and 7 bases, in that order; junction bases with no gene match: 7. The length of the CDR3 is 14 residues. CDR1 and CDR2 from the germline V gene are SGHRS and YFSETQ. CDR3 sequence: CASSSGQGENEQFF. The DNA of the CDR3 is TGCGCCAGCAGTTCGGGACAGGGAGAAAATGAGCAGTTCTTC.

The chain links TRBV4-3 to TRBJ1-1; D is undetermined. This CDR3 has 15 residues. CDR1 and CDR2 from the germline V gene are LGHNA and YSLEER. Between the trimmed V and J ends, which lost 1 base and 1 base, there was a span of 10 bases. Written as DNA, the CDR3 is TGCGCCAGCAGCCAAGTACGGGTGAAGAACACTGAAGCTTTCTTT. It yields the protein CASSQVRVKNTEAFF.